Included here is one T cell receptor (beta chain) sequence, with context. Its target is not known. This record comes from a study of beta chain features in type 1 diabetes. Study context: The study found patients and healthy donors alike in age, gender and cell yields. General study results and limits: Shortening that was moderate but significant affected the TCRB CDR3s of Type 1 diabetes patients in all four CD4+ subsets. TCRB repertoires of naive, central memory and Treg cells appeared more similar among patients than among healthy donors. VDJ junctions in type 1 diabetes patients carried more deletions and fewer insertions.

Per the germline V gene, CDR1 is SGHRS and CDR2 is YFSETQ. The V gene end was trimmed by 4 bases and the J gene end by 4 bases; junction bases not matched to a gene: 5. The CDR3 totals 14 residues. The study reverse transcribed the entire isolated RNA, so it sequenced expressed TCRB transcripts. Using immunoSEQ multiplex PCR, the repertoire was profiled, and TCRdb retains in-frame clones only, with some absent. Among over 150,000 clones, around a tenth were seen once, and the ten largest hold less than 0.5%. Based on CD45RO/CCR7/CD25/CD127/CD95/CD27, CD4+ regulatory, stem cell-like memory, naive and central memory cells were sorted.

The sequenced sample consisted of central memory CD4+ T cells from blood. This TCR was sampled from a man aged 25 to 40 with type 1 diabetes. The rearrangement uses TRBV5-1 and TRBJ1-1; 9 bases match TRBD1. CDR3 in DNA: TGCGCCAGCAGCCCGACAGGGGGTAGCACTGAAGCTTTCTTT. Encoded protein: CASSPTGGSTEAFF.